These T cell receptor beta chains were read from a single sample in a study of radiation and T cells in renal cell carcinoma. Repertoires were generated with immunoSEQ multiplex PCR, while TCRdb's copy carries only in-frame clones and drops some. Here the sample spans about 91,000 clones, 82% being singletons. The specimen was blood, collected from a patient whose treatment included radiotherapy and nephrectomy. The receptors shown here come from a man in his 60s with renal cell carcinoma. Both conserved end residues are part of each CDR3. D genes are given only for firm matches. Part of the rows lack a size; the others show once, few, many or a class for expanded clones.

TRBJ2-2	TRBV19	TRBD2	-	TGTGCCAGTAGTCCCTTAGGGACGGGGGGCACCGGGGAGCTGTTTTTT	CASSPLGTGGTGELFF
TRBJ2-1	TRBV9	-	-	TGTGCCAGCAGCGTAGGGGGGGATCGGTACAATGAGCAGTTCTTC	CASSVGGDRYNEQFF
TRBJ1-3	TRBV7-2	-	-	TGTGCCAGCAGCTTACCCGGGACAAAAAACACCATATATTTT	CASSLPGTKNTIYF
TRBJ2-3	TRBV25-1	-	-	TGTGCCAGCAGTGAATATGGAGGGGCGAGCACAGATACGCAGTATTTT	CASSEYGGASTDTQYF
TRBJ2-2	TRBV7-9	-	-	TGTGCCAGCAGCTTAGTTGGGAACACCGGGGAGCTGTTTTTT	CASSLVGNTGELFF
TRBJ1-2	TRBV10-3	-	-	TGTGCCATCACCCCGGACACGACGGGGGGCTACACCTTC	CAITPDTTGGYTF
TRBJ2-7	TRBV4-1	TRBD1	-	TGCGCCAGCAGCCAAGAACCTGGGACAGGGTACGAGCAGTACTTC	CASSQEPGTGYEQYF
TRBJ1-1	TRBV9	-	-	TGTGCCAGCAGCGCGATGTCCGCGGGCACTGAAGCTTTCTTT	CASSAMSAGTEAFF
TRBJ2-1	TRBV19	-	few	TGTGCCAGTACCGGTTACAATGAGCAGTTCTTC	CASTGYNEQFF
TRBJ1-5	TRBV9	-	few	TGTGCCAGCAGCGTAGACGGAGGGTATCAGCCCCAGCATTTT	CASSVDGGYQPQHF
TRBJ2-7	TRBV6-5	-	-	TGTGCCAGCAGTGACCCGGGGCCGTACGAGCAGTACTTC	CASSDPGPYEQYF
TRBJ2-3	TRBV19	-	few	TGTGCCAGTAGTCCCTTCGGGGGACCCACAGATACGCAGTATTTT	CASSPFGGPTDTQYF
TRBJ1-4	TRBV5-1	-	-	TGCGCCAGCAGCTGGCAGGGGACTAATGAAAAACTGTTTTTT	CASSWQGTNEKLFF
TRBJ2-7	TRBV27	-	-	TGTGCCACTACCCCCACCGGGAACCAGTACGAGCAGTACTTC	CATTPTGNQYEQYF
TRBJ2-2	TRBV5-1	-	-	TGCGCCAGCAGCTCACCGGTGGCTGGGGAGCTGTTTTTT	CASSSPVAGELFF
TRBJ2-4	TRBV18	TRBD1	-	TGTGCCAGCTCACCATCAGGGACAGGGAACATTCAGTACTTC	CASSPSGTGNIQYF
TRBJ1-5	TRBV5-6	TRBD1	-	TGTGCCAGCAGCTTGGCCGGGACAGGCTTGGGGCCCCAGCATTTT	CASSLAGTGLGPQHF
TRBJ2-3	TRBV18	-	-	TGTGCCAGCCTAGACAGCAGCACAGATACGCAGTATTTT	CASLDSSTDTQYF